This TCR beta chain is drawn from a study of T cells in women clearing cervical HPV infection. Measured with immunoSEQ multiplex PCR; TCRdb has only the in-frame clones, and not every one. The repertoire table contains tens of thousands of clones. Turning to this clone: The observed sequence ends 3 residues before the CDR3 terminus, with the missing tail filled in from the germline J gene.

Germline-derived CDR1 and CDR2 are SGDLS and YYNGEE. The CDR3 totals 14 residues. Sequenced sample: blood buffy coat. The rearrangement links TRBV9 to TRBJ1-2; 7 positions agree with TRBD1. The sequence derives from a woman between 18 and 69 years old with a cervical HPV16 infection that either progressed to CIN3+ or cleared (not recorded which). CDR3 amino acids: CASSVGGGLTGYTF. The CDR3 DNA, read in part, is TGTGCCAGCAGCGTAGGAGGGGGCCTGACGGGC.